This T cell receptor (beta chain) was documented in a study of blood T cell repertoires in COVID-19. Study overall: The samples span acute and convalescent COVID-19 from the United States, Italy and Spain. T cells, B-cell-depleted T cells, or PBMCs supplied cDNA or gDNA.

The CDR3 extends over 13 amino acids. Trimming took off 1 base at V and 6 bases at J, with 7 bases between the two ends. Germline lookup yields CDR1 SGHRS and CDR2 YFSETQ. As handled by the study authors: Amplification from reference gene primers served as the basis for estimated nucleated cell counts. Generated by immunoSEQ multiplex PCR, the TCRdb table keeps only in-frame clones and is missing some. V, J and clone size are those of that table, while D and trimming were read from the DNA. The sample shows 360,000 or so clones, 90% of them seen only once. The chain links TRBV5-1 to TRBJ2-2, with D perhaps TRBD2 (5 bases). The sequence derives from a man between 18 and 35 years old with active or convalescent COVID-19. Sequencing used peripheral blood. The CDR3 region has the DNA TGCGCCAGCAGCTTGAACGGGGCCGGGGAGCTGTTTTTT. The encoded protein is CASSLNGAGELFF.